Listed here are 20 T cell receptor beta chains from one sample, sequenced in a study of metastatic and nonmetastatic thyroid tumors. Using MiXCR, TCRdb re-called clones from the PCR reads. The sample lists tens of thousands of clones; about 20% were seen once. No treatment of any kind had been given to any patient before thyroid surgery. Specimen: adjacent normal tissue. The receptors shown here come from a female donor with papillary thyroid cancer or a benign thyroid nodule (not recorded which). Some clones in this sample may be carry-over from other donors' samples.

Ten or more counts support this clone. This sequence joins TRBV7-9 and TRBJ2-3; TRBD2 matches 8 bases. The CDR3 length is 13 residues. CDR1 and CDR2 from the germline V gene are SEHNR and FQNEAQ (reference sequence). Losses at the gene ends were 2 bases for V and 5 bases for J; bases not matched to a gene: 0. The CDR3: CASSLLAGDTQYF. CDR3 nucleotide sequence: TGTGCCAGCAGCTTACTAGCGGGAGATACGCAGTATTTT.

Only a few counts were recorded for this clone. The chain carries TRBV6-5 and TRBJ2-7; 9 nucleotides line up with TRBD1. The CDR3 covers 17 residues. Germline trimming cut 0 bases from V and 2 bases from J; bases unmatched to any gene: 8. CDR1 and CDR2 (germline): MNHEY, SVGAGI. CDR3 in amino acids: CASSYSGERQGAYEQYF. The CDR3, as DNA: TGTGCCAGCAGTTACTCTGGCGAGAGACAGGGGGCCTACGAGCAGTACTTC.

At least ten counts were recorded for this clone. A clone one base away is much larger, so this may be a read error. Additional DNA sequences in this sample encode the identical CDR3. The rearrangement uses TRBV10-2 and TRBJ2-1, with TRBD2 identical over 7 bases. Germline CDR1 and CDR2: WSHSY and SAAADI. The V and J ends lost 7 bases and 6 bases, in that order; junction bases with no gene match: 12. The CDR3 has 15 amino acids. This CDR3 is CASTKGLMGLNEQFF. CDR3 nucleotide sequence: TGCGCCAGCACGAAGGGACTAATGGGGCTCAATGAGCAGTTCTTC.

This clone was detected ten times or more. The V call is TRBV3-1, the J call TRBJ2-5, with 11 bases identical to TRBD2. This CDR3 is built from 14 residues. Germline CDR1 is LGHDT and CDR2 is YNNKEL (reference sequence). V gave up 9 bases and J gave up 1 base; unmatched junction bases: 4. The CDR3 loop is CASRLAGSQETQYF. The CDR3, as DNA: TGTGCCAGTCGACTAGCGGGGAGCCAAGAGACCCAGTACTTC.

This clone appeared a few times. Compared with germline, one end of the junction differs, possibly owing to a read error. The J gene is TRBJ2-2, the V gene TRBV25-1; the D gene is possibly TRBD2 (5 bases). The CDR3 totals 10 residues. Germline CDR1 and CDR2: MGHDK and SYGVNS. The CDR3 reads CASSAWELVF. The DNA of the CDR3 is TGTGCCAGCAGTGCCTGGGAGCTGGTTTTT.

This clone has only a few counts. The rearrangement joins TRBV6-5 to TRBJ2-7; the match to TRBD2 covers 7 bases. The J segment lost 0 bases and the V segment lost 2 bases, leaving 13 bases of the junction unmatched. The germline V gene encodes CDR1 MNHEY and CDR2 SVGAGI. This CDR3 contains 18 residues. This CDR3 is CASSYGREGGGTSYEQYF. The CDR3 DNA reads as TGTGCCAGCAGTTACGGCAGGGAGGGTGGCGGGACCTCCTACGAGCAGTACTTC.

A word on this clone: A junction end diverges from the germline sequence, so it may reflect a read error. The chain is built from TRBV11-2 and TRBJ1-5; D is unclear. Looked up from germline, CDR1 is SGHAT and CDR2 is FQNNGV. This CDR3 has 17 residues. CDR3 DNA sequence: TGTGCCAGCAGCTCCCTGGGAGGAGGCTATAGAAATCAGCCCGAGCATTTT. This translates into CASSSLGGGYRNQPEHF.

This clone was detected ten times or more. J is TRBJ2-1 and V is TRBV14; the match to TRBD1 covers 10 bases. The V gene's germline CDR1 is SGHDN and CDR2 FVKESK. The CDR3 totals 15 residues. The ends lost 1 base at V and 4 bases at J; junction bases unmatched: 1. CDR3 residues: CASSQGGQGYNEQFF. CDR3 DNA sequence: TGTGCCAGCAGCCAAGGGGGACAGGGGTACAATGAGCAGTTCTTC. The whole variable domain, remainder taken from reference TRBV14 and TRBJ2-1, is EAGVTQFPSHSVIEKGQTVTLRCDPISGHDNLYWYRRVMGKEIKFLLHFVKESKQDESGMPNNRFLAERTGGTYSTLKVQPAELEDSGVYFCASSQGGQGYNEQFFGPGTRLTVL.

This clone was seen ten or more times. The gene calls are TRBV15 and TRBJ2-4; D gene uncertain. This CDR3 region has 15 residues. V lost 3 bases and J 5 bases, leaving 14 bases between the germline ends. Germline CDR1 LNHNV, CDR2 YYDKDF (reference sequence). For the CDR3, the DNA is TGTGCCACCAGCAGCCCTTTCGGGCCCCAAAACATTCAGTACTTC. Amino acid sequence: CATSSPFGPQNIQYF.

The table lists this clone with a count of one. Given a much more abundant clone one base away, this may be a read error. Other DNA sequences within the sample encode an identical CDR3. This rearrangement joins TRBV5-6 to TRBJ2-1, with 10 bases matching TRBD2. This CDR3 comprises 16 residues. Germline CDR1 reads SGHDT; CDR2 reads YYEEEE. The junction had 5 bases not matched to a gene; V was cut back by 1 base and J by 4 bases. CDR3 amino acids: CASSLRTSGTYNEQFF. As DNA, the CDR3 is TGTGCCAGCAGCTTGCGTACTAGCGGGACGTACAATGAGCAGTTCTTC. Looking up the rest from reference TRBV5-6 and TRBJ2-1 gives the full variable domain: DAGVTQSPTHLIKTRGQQVTLRCSPKSGHDTVSWYQQALGQGPQFIFQYYEEEERQRGNFPDRFSGHQFPNYSSELNVNALLLGDSALYLCASSLRTSGTYNEQFFGPGTRLTVL.

This clone came up a few times. The rearrangement links TRBV12-3 or TRBV12-4 to TRBJ2-7, with D tentatively TRBD2 (5 bases). The ends were cut back, 6 bases at V and 7 bases at J, with 19 bases in the middle. This CDR3 is 14 amino acids long. CDR3 nucleotide sequence: TGTGCCAGCAGGGACCCCCTAGCCGTGGGGGAGCAGTACTTC. Amino acids: CASRDPLAVGEQYF.

This clone was seen repeatedly, ten times or more. Other DNA sequences from this sample encode an identical CDR3 as well. J is TRBJ2-3 and V is TRBV28; D gene uncertain. The CDR3 has 16 residues. Germline V gives CDR1 MDHEN, CDR2 SYDVKM. Trimming removed 4 bases from V and 0 bases from J, with 14 bases in between. CDR3 sequence: CASSSPARRSTDTQYF. The CDR3 DNA follows: TGTGCCAGCAGTTCCCCCGCGAGACGTAGCACAGATACGCAGTATTTT. Together with reference TRBV28 and TRBJ2-3, the CDR3 gives the full variable domain: DVKVTQSSRYLVKRTGEKVFLECVQDMDHENMFWYRQDPGLGLRLIYFSYDVKMKEKGDIPEGYSVSREKKERFSLILESASTNQTSMYLCASSSPARRSTDTQYFGPGTRLTVL.

This clone was seen at least ten times. CDR3 sequence: CASSSGTDNSPLHF. Written as DNA, the CDR3 is TGTGCCAGCAGCTCTGGAACAGATAATTCACCCCTCCACTTT. The gene calls are TRBV7-3 and TRBJ1-6; D call uncertain. The germline gives CDR1 SGHTA, CDR2 FQGTGA. The CDR3 consists of 14 residues. V lost 4 bases, J lost 5 bases, and 9 bases lay in between.

This clone was counted ten times or more. The rearrangement links TRBV6-2 or TRBV6-3 to TRBJ1-1; D is perhaps TRBD1 (5 bases). Trimming stripped 7 bases from V and 4 bases from J, with 13 bases between. This CDR3 is 13 amino acids long. Germline CDR1 MNHEY, CDR2 SVGEGT. CDR3 DNA sequence: TGTGCCAGCAAGGGACCTTGGGGCACTGAAGCTTTCTTT. Protein sequence: CASKGPWGTEAFF.

A note on this clone: One end of the junction is discordant with germline, which a read error may explain. V is TRBV10-3 and J is TRBJ1-5, with D possibly being TRBD1 (5 bases). CDR1 and CDR2 (germline): ENHRY, SYGVKD. This CDR3 is 15 amino acids long. The CDR3 nucleotides are TGTGCCATCAGTGAGGGACAAGAGGGGACTCAGCCCGAGCATTTT. Protein product: CAISEGQEGTQPEHF.

This clone is medium-sized within its sample. The gene calls are TRBV12-3 or TRBV12-4 and TRBJ2-1; 7 positions agree with TRBD1. Trimming at V came to 3 bases and at J to 3 bases, leaving 5 bases not matched to a gene. The CDR3 runs 15 residues. The CDR3 bases are TGTGCCAGCAGTTTGGAGACAGGGAACTACAATGAGCAGTTCTTC. The encoded protein is CASSLETGNYNEQFF.

The CDR3 DNA reads TGTGCCAGCAGTGGAAGGGGGTTTACGCAGTATTTT. Translated, it gives CASSGRGFTQYF. The rearrangement uses TRBV28 and TRBJ2-3, with D possibly being TRBD1 (6 bases). The CDR3 covers 12 residues. The V gene's germline CDR1 is MDHEN and CDR2 SYDVKM. The V end was cut by 5 bases, the J end by 8 bases, with 11 bases between.

This chain links TRBV10-3 with TRBJ1-1; D unclear. V lost 0 bases and J 5 bases, leaving 4 bases between the germline ends. Germline V gene lookup returns CDR1 ENHRY and CDR2 SYGVKD. The CDR3 loop spans 12 amino acids. This chain's CDR3 is CAISESATEAFF. The CDR3 nucleotides read TGTGCCATCAGTGAGTCGGCGACTGAAGCTTTCTTT.

This clone is deemed medium-sized. J is TRBJ2-7 and V is TRBV6-2 or TRBV6-3, with D uncertain. CDR3 size: 13 residues. Trimming stripped 4 bases from V and 6 bases from J, with 13 bases between. Germline loops: CDR1 MNHEY, CDR2 SVGEGT. Written as DNA, the CDR3 is TGTGCCAGCAGTTTCCACGAGGTTTCCGAGCAGTACTTC. It codes for CASSFHEVSEQYF.

This clone was seen many times. A clone one base away is much larger, so this may be a read error. The chain joins TRBV28 to TRBJ2-7, with D unresolved. With 2 bases removed from V and 5 bases from J, the gap between germline ends came to 7 bases. Germline V lookup: CDR1 MDHEN, CDR2 SYDVKM. CDR3 length: 12 residues. This CDR3 reads CASSLGTHEQYF. Here the CDR3 DNA reads TGTGCCAGCAGTTTAGGAACCCACGAGCAGTACTTC.